The rows below give T cell receptor beta chains drawn from one sample of a study of neurological immune-mediated disorders. One entry per CDR3 protein results from TCRdb running MiXCR on the 5' RACE reads. Of 50,000 to 55,000 distinct CDR3 sequences listed, 10% are singletons. The sample consisted of PBMCs. These TCRs come from an older man with HTLV-1-associated myelopathy (HAM/TSP). The CDR3 runs from the conserved cysteine through the conserved F or W. A D gene is named only where the DNA matches it firmly. Some rows have no size entry. The others give once, few or many, or a class for an expanded clone.

abundance	v_gene	d_gene	j_gene	CDR3aa	CDR3nt
-	TRBV18	TRBD1	TRBJ2-3	CASSPQSSGTEQYF	TGTGCCAGCTCACCTCAATCTTCCGGGACAGAGCAGTATTTT
-	TRBV20-1	-	TRBJ2-3	CTVGAVSTDTQYF	TGCACCGTGGGGGCGGTTAGCACAGATACGCAGTATTTT
few	TRBV5-6	TRBD2	TRBJ2-1	CASSKRGDSGRAIWGSYNEQFF	TGTGCCAGCAGCAAAAGGGGAGATAGCGGGAGGGCCATATGGGGATCCTACAATGAGCAGTTCTTC
many	TRBV5-1	TRBD2	TRBJ2-7	CASSYGLAGNEQYF	TGCGCCAGCAGCTACGGACTAGCGGGAAACGAGCAGTACTTC
many	TRBV12-5	-	TRBJ2-5	CASGRRGSGEETQYF	TGTGCTAGTGGTCGCCGGGGGAGCGGCGAAGAGACCCAGTACTTC
many	TRBV5-5	-	TRBJ2-1	CASSPRFQRVDNEQFF	TGTGCCAGCAGCCCTCGTTTCCAGCGGGTAGACAATGAGCAGTTCTTC
many	TRBV3-1	-	TRBJ1-2	CASSLGHRYGYTF	TGTGCCAGCAGCCTGGGACACCGCTATGGCTACACCTTC
many	TRBV18	-	TRBJ1-4	CASSAGNSFEKLFF	TGTGCCAGCTCCGCTGGTAACAGTTTTGAAAAACTGTTTTTT
many	TRBV6-5	TRBD1	TRBJ1-6	CASSYWTGNSPLHF	TGTGCCAGCAGTTACTGGACAGGGAACTCACCCCTCCACTTT
many	TRBV5-1	-	TRBJ2-7	CASSSLKGRNRYEQYF	TGCGCCAGCAGCTCATTAAAGGGACGGAATCGCTACGAGCAGTACTTC
-	TRBV11-2	-	TRBJ1-2	CASRVPGTRDYGYTF	TGTGCCAGCAGAGTACCGGGGACGAGGGACTATGGCTACACCTTC
many	TRBV20-1	-	TRBJ2-3	CSARHGTDTQYF	TGCAGTGCTAGACACGGCACAGATACGCAGTATTTT
many	TRBV20-1	-	TRBJ2-2	CSAIKTVLTGELFF	TGCAGTGCGATTAAGACAGTTCTAACCGGGGAGCTGTTTTTT
many	TRBV7-9	-	TRBJ1-1	CASSPKAVEAFF	TGTGCCAGCAGCCCGAAGGCAGTCGAGGCTTTCTTT
many	TRBV10-3	TRBD1	TRBJ2-7	CAISESLGQVTQQYF	TGTGCCATCAGTGAGTCACTGGGACAGGTGACACAACAGTACTTC
many	TRBV27	-	TRBJ1-1	CASSRQENTEAFF	TGTGCCAGCAGTCGACAGGAGAACACTGAAGCTTTCTTT
-	TRBV20-1	TRBD2	TRBJ2-1	CSASSLAEGINEQFF	TGCAGTGCTAGTTCCCTAGCGGAGGGGATCAATGAGCAGTTCTTC
many	TRBV4-1	-	TRBJ2-1	CASSQGSVPGEQFF	TGCGCCAGCAGCCAAGGCTCGGTTCCAGGTGAGCAGTTCTTC
many	TRBV28	-	TRBJ2-3	CASSPPGTVDTQYF	TGTGCCAGCAGTCCACCGGGAACAGTAGATACGCAGTATTTT
many	TRBV7-8	-	TRBJ2-7	CASTDGSSEQYF	TGTGCCAGCACCGACGGTAGCTCCGAGCAGTACTTC
many	TRBV12-3/TRBV12-4	-	TRBJ2-7	CASSLFRTENEQYF	TGTGCCAGCAGTTTATTTCGTACAGAAAACGAGCAGTACTTC
many	TRBV29-1	TRBD1	TRBJ2-3	CSVVVQGVDTQYF	TGCAGCGTTGTAGTCCAGGGGGTAGATACGCAGTATTTT
medium-sized	TRBV20-1	TRBD2	TRBJ2-7	CSATSGLAGDLYEQYF	TGCAGTGCCACTTCCGGGCTAGCGGGGGACCTCTACGAGCAGTACTTC
medium-sized	TRBV11-1	-	TRBJ1-4	CASSAGVAEEKLFF	TGTGCCAGCAGCGCTGGGGTGGCGGAGGAAAAACTGTTTTTT
many	TRBV12-3/TRBV12-4	TRBD1	TRBJ2-7	CASSAQGSSYEQYF	TGTGCCAGCAGTGCACAGGGGAGTAGCTACGAGCAGTACTTC
many	TRBV20-1	TRBD2	TRBJ2-6	CSAATGGVGANVLTF	TGCAGTGCTGCTACGGGGGGTGTTGGGGCCAACGTCCTGACTTTC
many	TRBV20-1	TRBD2	TRBJ2-2	CSAASSGIAGELFF	TGCAGTGCCGCATCTAGCGGGATCGCCGGGGAGCTGTTTTTT
many	TRBV12-3/TRBV12-4	TRBD1	TRBJ1-1	CASSFRGNRAFF	TGTGCCAGCAGTTTCAGGGGGAATAGAGCTTTCTTT
few	TRBV6-2/TRBV6-3	-	TRBJ2-7	CASSPLRTTAYEQYF	TGTGCCAGCAGTCCCCTTCGGACTACCGCCTACGAGCAGTACTTC
many	TRBV14	-	TRBJ2-2	CASSQDLGRGELFF	TGTGCCAGCAGCCAAGATTTAGGTCGCGGGGAGCTGTTTTTT
many	TRBV29-1	-	TRBJ1-2	CSVVGDRFYGYTF	TGCAGCGTTGTCGGGGACCGATTCTATGGCTACACCTTC
-	TRBV7-9	TRBD1	TRBJ2-7	CASRPDRGLHEQYF	TGTGCCAGCAGGCCGGACAGGGGGCTCCACGAGCAGTACTTC
many	TRBV10-3	-	TRBJ2-2	CAPHPQGIDTGELFF	TGTGCCCCCCATCCACAGGGTATTGACACCGGGGAGCTGTTTTTT
few	TRBV3-1	TRBD2	TRBJ2-3	CATSGQAGLRDTQYF	TGTGCCACCTCCGGCCAAGCGGGGCTGAGGGATACGCAGTATTTT
many	TRBV28	-	TRBJ1-5	CASTQTSPGSQHF	TGTGCCAGCACTCAAACCTCCCCCGGTTCCCAGCATTTT
-	TRBV29-1	-	TRBJ2-3	CSVGDRGGQYF	TGCAGCGTTGGGGACCGAGGTGGGCAGTATTTT
many	TRBV28	-	TRBJ1-5	CASSLSGRGFQPQHF	TGTGCCAGCAGTTTATCCGGCAGGGGTTTTCAGCCCCAGCATTTT
many	TRBV9	TRBD1	TRBJ1-2	CASNRRGLDGYTF	TGTGCCAGCAACCGCAGGGGGCTGGATGGCTACACCTTC
many	TRBV28	-	TRBJ1-5	CASSWGRDGNQPQHF	TGTGCCAGCAGTTGGGGCAGGGACGGCAATCAGCCCCAGCATTTT
-	TRBV7-6	TRBD2	TRBJ2-1	CASSLTSGVNEQFF	TGTGCCAGCAGCCTTACTAGCGGGGTAAATGAGCAGTTCTTC
many	TRBV5-5	TRBD1	TRBJ2-7	CASSLGPRDSYEQYF	TGTGCCAGCAGCTTGGGGCCCCGGGACAGCTACGAGCAGTACTTC
many	TRBV28	TRBD1	TRBJ2-1	CASRRQGSTYNEQFF	TGTGCCAGCAGACGACAGGGGAGCACCTACAATGAGCAGTTCTTC
many	TRBV15	-	TRBJ2-3	CATSFGRGFTDTQYF	TGTGCCACCAGCTTTGGTCGGGGCTTCACAGATACGCAGTATTTT
many	TRBV6-5	TRBD2	TRBJ2-7	CASSLGDLAGGYEQYF	TGTGCCAGCAGCCTCGGCGATCTTGCGGGAGGCTACGAGCAGTACTTC
many	TRBV15	-	TRBJ2-1	CATSSVLIAVNNEQFF	TGTGCCACCAGCAGCGTACTAATAGCGGTCAACAATGAGCAGTTCTTC
many	TRBV6-5	TRBD1	TRBJ2-7	CASSRGGPYEQYF	TGTGCCAGCAGCCGAGGGGGCCCCTACGAGCAGTACTTC
many	TRBV2	-	TRBJ1-5	CASRKGDQPQHF	TGTGCCAGCAGGAAGGGGGATCAGCCCCAGCATTTT
many	TRBV12-3/TRBV12-4	-	TRBJ2-7	CASSLRSGTQRGYEQYF	TGTGCCAGCAGTTTAAGGTCCGGGACCCAGAGGGGCTACGAGCAGTACTTC
many	TRBV28	-	TRBJ2-7	CASKGKGFYEQYF	TGTGCCAGCAAAGGGAAGGGTTTCTACGAGCAGTACTTC
many	TRBV28	-	TRBJ1-1	CATHWALNTEAFF	TGTGCCACCCACTGGGCCCTGAACACTGAAGCTTTCTTT
-	TRBV6-2/TRBV6-3	-	TRBJ1-5	CASSHGRGPTQHF	TGTGCCAGCAGTCACGGCCGAGGCCCGACCCAGCATTTT
many	TRBV5-1	-	TRBJ2-7	CASSLGRVYEQYF	TGCGCCAGCAGCTTGGGACGGGTCTACGAGCAGTACTTC
many	TRBV5-1	TRBD1	TRBJ1-6	CASRPRGGFDSPLHF	TGCGCCAGCAGACCCAGGGGGGGGTTCGATTCACCCCTCCACTTT
many	TRBV7-2	-	TRBJ2-7	CASKEGGARDEQYF	TGTGCCAGCAAGGAAGGGGGGGCTCGGGACGAGCAGTACTTC
-	TRBV12-3/TRBV12-4	-	TRBJ2-7	CASSAGPSLTYEQYF	TGTGCCAGCAGCGCCGGTCCCAGCCTTACCTACGAGCAGTACTTC
many	TRBV7-7	-	TRBJ2-3	CASSPHGYDTQYF	TGTGCCAGCAGCCCACACGGGTACGATACGCAGTATTTT
many	TRBV3-1	TRBD1	TRBJ2-1	CASSQADREVAEQFF	TGTGCCAGCAGCCAAGCGGACAGGGAGGTCGCTGAGCAGTTCTTC
many	TRBV4-1	-	TRBJ2-7	CASSQGAGEKQYF	TGCGCCAGCAGCCAAGGAGCAGGGGAAAAGCAGTACTTC